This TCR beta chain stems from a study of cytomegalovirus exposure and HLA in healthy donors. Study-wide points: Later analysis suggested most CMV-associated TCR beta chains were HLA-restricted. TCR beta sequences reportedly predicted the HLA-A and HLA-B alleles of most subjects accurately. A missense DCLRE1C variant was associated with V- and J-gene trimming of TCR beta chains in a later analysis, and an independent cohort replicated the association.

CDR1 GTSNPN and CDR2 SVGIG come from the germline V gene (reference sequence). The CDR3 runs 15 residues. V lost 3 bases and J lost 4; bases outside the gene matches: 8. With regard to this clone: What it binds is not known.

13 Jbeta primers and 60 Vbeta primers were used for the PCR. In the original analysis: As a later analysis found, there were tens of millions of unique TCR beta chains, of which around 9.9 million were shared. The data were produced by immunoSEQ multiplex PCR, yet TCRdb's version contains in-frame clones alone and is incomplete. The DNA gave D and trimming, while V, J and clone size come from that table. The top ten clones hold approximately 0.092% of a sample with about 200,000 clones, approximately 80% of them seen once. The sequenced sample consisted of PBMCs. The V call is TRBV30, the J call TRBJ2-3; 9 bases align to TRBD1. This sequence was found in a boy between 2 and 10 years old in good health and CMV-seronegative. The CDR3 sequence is CAWRRGQGFADTQYF. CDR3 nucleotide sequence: TGTGCCTGGAGAAGGGGACAGGGTTTTGCAGATACGCAGTATTTT.